Each of the 5 T cell receptor beta chains below was sequenced from the same sample in a study of cytomegalovirus exposure and HLA in healthy donors. Researchers ran the PCR with 60 Vbeta and 13 Jbeta primers. Sequenced by immunoSEQ multiplex PCR; TCRdb stores in-frame clones only, minus some. The data hold approximately 170,000 clones, with 70% to 75% observed a single time. Source material: PBMCs. These receptors originate from a woman aged 25 to 39 in good health and CMV-seropositive.

This clone was detected only a few times. CDR3 sequence (DNA): TGCGCCAGCAGGTTATCGGGCGGGAGCTACGAGCAGTACTTC. Its translation is CASRLSGGSYEQYF. The chain has TRBV5-1 and TRBJ2-5, with 7 bases matching TRBD2. The tail of the sequence fits TRBJ2-7 better, so the J call may be wrong. The CDR3 length is 14 residues. Germline V CDR1 and CDR2: SGHRS, YFSETQ.

This clone appeared many times. The V gene is TRBV2, the J gene TRBJ2-7; 8 bases fit TRBD1. J lost 11 bases, V lost 6 bases, and 12 bases had no gene match. This CDR3 comprises 13 residues. Germline V gives CDR1 SNHLY, CDR2 FYNNEI. CDR3 sequence reads: CASRAPSTGEEYF. The CDR3 DNA reads TGTGCCAGCAGGGCCCCTTCGACAGGGGAGGAGTACTTC.

This clone has only a few counts. The chain is built from TRBV28 and TRBJ2-2; TRBD2 matches at 11 bases. Per germline, CDR1 MDHEN and CDR2 SYDVKM. V lost 4 bases, J lost 3 bases, and 10 bases stayed unmatched. The CDR3 consists of 18 residues. CDR3 sequence: CASSSLWGLAEYTGELFF. CDR3 nucleotides: TGTGCCAGCAGTTCATTATGGGGACTAGCGGAATACACCGGGGAGCTGTTTTTT.

The CDR3 region is CASSKDRGETQYF. Written as DNA, the CDR3 is TGTGCCAGCAGTAAGGACAGAGGAGAGACCCAGTACTTC. The V and J genes are TRBV5-6 and TRBJ2-5; weak D call: TRBD1 (6 bases). Per the germline V gene, CDR1 is SGHDT and CDR2 is YYEEEE. The CDR3 has 13 amino acids. V lost 5 bases to trimming and J lost 4 bases, with 12 bases between them.

This clone was seen a few times. The chain is built from TRBV5-5 and TRBJ2-7, with 9 bases lining up with TRBD2. The CDR3 covers 16 residues. Per germline, CDR1 SGHKS and CDR2 YYEKEE (reference sequence). The J segment lost 3 bases and the V segment lost 0 bases, leaving 7 bases of the junction unmatched. CDR3: CASSLARGRGSYEQYF. The CDR3 DNA reads as TGTGCCAGCAGCTTGGCCCGCGGGAGGGGAAGCTACGAGCAGTACTTC.